The entry below describes one T cell receptor beta chain. Its antigen is unknown. No base quality information exists; no much larger clone differs at one position. This sample is part of a study of T-cell memory formation after mild COVID-19 (TCRdb year 2021). As for the study more broadly: TCR sequence clusters from the two donors were largely donor specific. Two young, previously healthy adult volunteers made up the cohort, one male and one female. Longitudinal TCRalpha and TCRbeta repertoire sequencing tracked T-cell clones expanding and contracting after mild COVID-19 in a couple of donors.

Ficoll-Paque density gradient centrifugation was used to isolate PBMCs. The germline V gene specifies ENHRY as CDR1 and SYGVKD as CDR2. Between the V and J ends, shortened by 0 bases and 1 base respectively, the junction contains 16 bases. Inclusive of the bounding cysteine and phenylalanine, the CDR3 is 17 residues long. This entry keeps only the CDR3 DNA: 51 bases, framed from base 1. The run used an Illumina NovaSeq 6000. Using 5'RACE with constant-segment primers, TCRalpha and TCRbeta cDNA libraries were constructed, with sample barcodes and unique molecular identifiers added in the process. Trizol reagent was used to extract RNA from every sample. Library amplification was performed in two PCR steps, and a second sample barcode and Illumina TruSeq adapters were introduced in the second step. Libraries were sequenced on an Illumina NovaSeq with 2 x 150 bp paired-end reads. As for how the authors treated the data: Demultiplexing of reads and collapsing into UMI-guided consensus sequences were performed with migec v1.2.7. Using mixcr v2.1.11, UMI consensuses were aligned to TRA and TRB V and J templates and then assembled into clonotypes. Clonotypes were classified as expanded or contracted when called significant by both edgeR and NoisET, with noise models trained on biological replicates. For edgeR calls, the cutoffs were a false discovery rate-adjusted p below 0.01 and a log2 fold-change threshold of 1. As an exploratory analysis of dynamics, max-normalized trajectories of the 1000 most abundant clonotypes were examined by PCA with hierarchical clustering. Each responding clone was given a CD4 or CD8 phenotype based on the CD4+ and CD8+ repertoires, which had been sequenced separately. TCRdb redid the processing of the public reads, applying fastp at Q25 and MiXCR, and retained in-frame beta chains. Identical CDR3 proteins give one entry, which carries the most common genes and DNA. TCRdb's processing, not the authors', yielded these V and J calls. Present in this sample are 450,000 or so distinct CDR3 sequences, about 19% of which were seen just once. The ten largest clonotypes hold roughly 8.4% of the sample.

The investigation overall reported the following: Some responding clones were detected in pre-infection memory, which suggested that pre-existing cross-reactive memory T cells had joined the SARS-CoV-2 response. Whether the second-wave clones peaking on day 37 were SARS-CoV-2 specific was not confirmed. Contracting CD4+ clones appeared mostly in the CM and EM memory subsets, whereas CD8+ clones were enriched in EMRA. From day 15 to 85, contracting clones showed balanced CD4/CD8 phenotypes, whereas a second wave of clones that expanded from day 15 to 37 leaned towards CD4+. Only two mild cases were covered by the study, and larger cohorts that include severe cases with pre-infection samples were considered necessary.

Material: PBMCs or a T cell subset sorted from them (not recorded which). Recombination connected TRBV10-3 to TRBJ2-7, with the D gene call left open. The TCR was taken from an adult woman who had mild COVID-19 (a few samples of this study predate the infection). The sample titles of this study are shuffled in the database, so cell type and time point are left out; the donor was told from shared clones. The sequenced DNA: TGTGCCATCAGTGAGTCGATTGGTGGCGGCGGATCCTACGAGCAGTACTTC. This is translated as CAISESIGGGGSYEQYF.